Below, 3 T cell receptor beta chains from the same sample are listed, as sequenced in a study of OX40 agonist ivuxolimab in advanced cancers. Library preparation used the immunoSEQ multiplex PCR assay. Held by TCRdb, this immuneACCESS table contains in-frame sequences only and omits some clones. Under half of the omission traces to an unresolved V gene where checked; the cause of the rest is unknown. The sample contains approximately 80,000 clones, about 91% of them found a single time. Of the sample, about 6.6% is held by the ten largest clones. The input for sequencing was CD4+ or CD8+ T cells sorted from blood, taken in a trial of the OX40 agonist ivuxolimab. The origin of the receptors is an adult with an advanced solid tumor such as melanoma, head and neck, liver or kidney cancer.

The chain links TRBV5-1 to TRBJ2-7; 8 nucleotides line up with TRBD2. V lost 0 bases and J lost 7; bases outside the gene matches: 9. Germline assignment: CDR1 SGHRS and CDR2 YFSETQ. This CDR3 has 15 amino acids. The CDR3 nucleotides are TGCGCCAGCAGCTTGGCTTCTCGTAGCGGGAAAGAGCAGTACTTC. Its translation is CASSLASRSGKEQYF.

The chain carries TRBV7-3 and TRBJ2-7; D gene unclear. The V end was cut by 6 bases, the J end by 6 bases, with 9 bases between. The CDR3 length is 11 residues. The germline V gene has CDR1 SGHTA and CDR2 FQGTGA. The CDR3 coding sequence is TGTGCCAGCAGAACTATAAGCGAGCAGTACTTC. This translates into CASRTISEQYF.

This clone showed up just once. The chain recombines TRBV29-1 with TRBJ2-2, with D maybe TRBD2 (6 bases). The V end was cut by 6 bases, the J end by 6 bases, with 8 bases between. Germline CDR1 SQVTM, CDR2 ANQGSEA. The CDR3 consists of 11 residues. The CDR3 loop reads CSVGGSGELFF. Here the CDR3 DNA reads TGCAGCGTCGGAGGGTCCGGGGAGCTGTTTTTT.